This T cell receptor (beta chain) was documented in a study of vaccination and CD4 T cells after COVID-19. Looking at the study overall: Cultures designated as controls were supplied with a CEFX pool, an HIV-1 Nef pool, or no peptide. Findings of the study overall: Vaccine-specific clones in convalescent patients were spike mono-reactive in 304 of 307 cases.

With the Oncomine TCR Beta short-read assay, DNA from cultured CD4+ T cells was sequenced. TCRdb passed the PCR reads through MiXCR, listing each CDR3 protein once. The table includes roughly 12,000 distinct CDR3 sequences, 30% to 40% detected once. Notes on this clonotype: The antigen remains unidentified.

Documented treatment: approximately 9-day PBMC culture with coronavirus spike peptide pools or control peptides (ViraFEST assay). Roughly 2.1 million PBMCs went into each well for culture with roughly 10 IU/ml IL-2 and around 10 ug/ml peptide pools. The CDR3 runs to 12 residues. The V gene's germline CDR1 is WNHNN and CDR2 SYGVQD (reference sequence). The V end lost 6 bases, the J end lost 6 bases, and 12 bases lay between the germline ends. This clonotype was obtained from a human donor who received a COVID-19 vaccine. This material consisted of CD4+ T cells from blood, cultured in vitro, taken before SARS-CoV-2 vaccination. The chain links TRBV10-1 to TRBJ2-7; TRBD1 or TRBD2 may be the D gene (5 bases each). The CDR3 nucleotides are TGCGCCAGCAGGGGGGACCACCCCGAGCAGTACTTC. This encodes CASRGDHPEQYF.